This paragraph reports one T cell receptor beta chain. The antigen is undetermined. Germline CDR1 reads ENHRY; CDR2 reads SYGVKD. The CDR3 consists of 15 residues. Unmatched junction bases numbered 10, after V lost 7 bases and J lost 2 bases. Each CDR3 protein is one row after TCRdb ran MiXCR on the reads. The sample consists of about 740,000 distinct CDR3 sequences, less than 40% of them appearing once. The sample comes from a study of T cell repertoires in cytomegalovirus infection. Background on the study: Public TCR beta signatures were indicative of both CMV infection and a matching HLA type. Whole-study findings and limits: Pooled public TCR beta family frequency picked out CMV carriers with the relevant HLA. HLA-C-restricted CMV clonotypes gave the most frequent clonotype in two of eight donors.

The sequence came from a human donor in good health (CMV status not recorded). Some clones in this sample may be carry-over from other donors' samples. Material: PBMCs. The chain employs TRBV10-3 and TRBJ1-2; 7 bases map to TRBD1. CDR3 sequence: CAITETWTGNYGYTF. The CDR3 DNA is TGTGCCATCACCGAGACTTGGACAGGAAACTATGGCTACACCTTC.